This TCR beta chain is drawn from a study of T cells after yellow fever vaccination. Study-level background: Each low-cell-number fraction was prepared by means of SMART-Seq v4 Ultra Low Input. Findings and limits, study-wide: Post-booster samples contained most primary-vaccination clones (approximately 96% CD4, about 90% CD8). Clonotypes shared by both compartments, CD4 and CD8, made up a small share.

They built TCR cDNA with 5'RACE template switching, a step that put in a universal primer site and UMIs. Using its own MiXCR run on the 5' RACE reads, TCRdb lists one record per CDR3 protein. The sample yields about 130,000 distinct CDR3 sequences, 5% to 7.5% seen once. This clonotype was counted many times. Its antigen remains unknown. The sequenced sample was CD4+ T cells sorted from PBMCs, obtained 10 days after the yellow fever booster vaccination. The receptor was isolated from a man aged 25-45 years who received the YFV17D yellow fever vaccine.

CDR3 in amino acids: CASSTRTSGSTGELFF. The CDR3 nucleotides read TGTGCCAGCAGCACCCGGACTAGCGGGAGCACCGGGGAGCTGTTTTTT. J is TRBJ2-2 and V is TRBV13, with 13 nucleotides matching TRBD2. Germline V gene data show CDR1 as PRHDT and CDR2 as FYEKMQ (reference sequence). The J segment lost 4 bases and the V segment lost 5 bases, leaving 4 bases of the junction unmatched. The CDR3 extends over 16 amino acids.